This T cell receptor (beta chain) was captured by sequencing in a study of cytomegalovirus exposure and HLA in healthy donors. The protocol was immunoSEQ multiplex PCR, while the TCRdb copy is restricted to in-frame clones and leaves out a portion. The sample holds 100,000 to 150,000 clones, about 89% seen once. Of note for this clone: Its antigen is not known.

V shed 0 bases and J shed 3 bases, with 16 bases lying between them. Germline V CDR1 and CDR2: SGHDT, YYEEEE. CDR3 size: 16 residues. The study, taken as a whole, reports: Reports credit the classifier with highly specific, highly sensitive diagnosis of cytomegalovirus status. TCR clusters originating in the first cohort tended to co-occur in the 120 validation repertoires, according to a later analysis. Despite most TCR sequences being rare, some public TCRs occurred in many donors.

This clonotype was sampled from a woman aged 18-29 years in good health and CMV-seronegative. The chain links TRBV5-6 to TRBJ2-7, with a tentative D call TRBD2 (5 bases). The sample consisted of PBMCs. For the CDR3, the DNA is TGTGCCAGCAGCTTGGACGTCGGCGGGTTGATCTACGAGCAGTACTTC. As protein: CASSLDVGGLIYEQYF.